The 28 T cell receptor beta chains below were found in one sample sequenced in a study of blood T cell repertoires in COVID-19. Data came from immunoSEQ multiplex PCR; TCRdb stores just in-frame clones and leaves some out. The table lists tens of thousands of clones, 70% to 90% of them singletons. Sequenced input: peripheral blood. These TCRs come from a woman at least 80 years old with active or convalescent COVID-19.

CDR3 sequence (DNA): TGTGCCAGCAGCCAAGATAGAGGCCAGGGGAGTGAAAAACTGTTTTTT. Its translation is CASSQDRGQGSEKLFF. V gene TRBV3-1 (or the pseudogene TRBV3-2) combines with J gene TRBJ1-4; perhaps TRBD1 as D (6 bases). The V end was cut by 0 bases, the J end by 7 bases, with 15 bases between. CDR3 length equals 16 residues. CDR1 and CDR2 (germline): LGHDT, YNNKEL (reference sequence).

This chain uses TRBV6-2 or TRBV6-3 with TRBJ2-1; 11 nucleotides agree with TRBD2. Trimming removed 5 bases from V and 9 bases from J; junction bases left unmatched: 9. The germline V gene encodes CDR1 MNHEY and CDR2 SVGEGT. The CDR3 has 15 amino acids. CDR3 loop: CASSRQTSGAGEQFF. The CDR3 DNA follows: TGTGCCAGCAGTCGACAGACTAGCGGGGCGGGTGAGCAGTTCTTC.

The gene calls are TRBV9 and TRBJ1-2; 7 bases line up with TRBD1. In germline, CDR1 is SGDLS, CDR2 YYNGEE. V shed 0 bases, J shed 1 base, and the junction held 0 bases outside the gene matches. The CDR3 is made up of 14 amino acids. CDR3 nucleotides: TGTGCCAGCAGCGTAGACAGGGGTAACTATGGCTACACCTTC. This sequence encodes CASSVDRGNYGYTF.

This chain connects TRBV14 to TRBJ1-1; no definite D call. V shed 1 base and J shed 9 bases, with 12 bases lying between them. This CDR3 spans 13 amino acids. Germline CDR1 SGHDN, CDR2 FVKESK. The CDR3 sequence: CASSQAGRTKAFF. In DNA, the CDR3 is TGTGCCAGCAGCCAAGCCGGACGGACTAAAGCTTTCTTT.

The V and J genes are TRBV5-5 and TRBJ2-3, with 10 bases identical to TRBD1. This CDR3 has 13 amino acids. V lost 4 bases and J lost 5; bases outside the gene matches: 1. Per germline, CDR1 SGHKS and CDR2 YYEKEE (reference sequence). The CDR3 sequence is CASSRDRGDTQYF. CDR3 coding DNA: TGTGCCAGCAGCCGGGACAGGGGAGATACGCAGTATTTT.

V and J are TRBV4-3 and TRBJ1-4; maybe TRBD1 (5 bases). The CDR3 has 14 residues. The germline gives CDR1 LGHNA, CDR2 YSLEER. Trimming left V 1 base short and J 6 bases short, with 9 bases between. CDR3 region: CASSQGQLDEKLFF. Written as DNA, the CDR3 is TGCGCCAGCAGCCAAGGACAGTTGGATGAAAAACTGTTTTTT.

V gene TRBV5-4 combines with J gene TRBJ2-5, with a weak D call TRBD2 (6 bases). The V and J ends lost 0 bases and 5 bases respectively, with 8 bases between them. Per the germline V gene, CDR1 is SGHNT and CDR2 is YYREEE (reference sequence). The CDR3 runs 13 residues. CDR3 sequence (DNA): TGTGCCAGCAGCTTGGTAGCGGAGGAGACCCAGTACTTC. As protein: CASSLVAEETQYF.

The V call is TRBV12-5, the J call TRBJ1-5, with D possibly being TRBD1 (6 bases). V was pared by 6 bases and J by 4 bases, with 22 bases between. Per the germline V gene, CDR1 is LGHNT and CDR2 is FRNRAP. The CDR3 loop spans 17 amino acids. The CDR3 DNA is TGTGCTAGTGGCCAAAGCTGGGGACACAAGCCGAATCAGCCCCAGCATTTT. It is translated as CASGQSWGHKPNQPQHF.

The CDR3 here is CASGYRRGPRNTEAFF. The CDR3 region has the DNA TGTGCCAGCGGCTATCGGAGGGGCCCACGGAACACTGAAGCTTTCTTT. V usage is TRBV27 and J usage is TRBJ1-1; tentatively, D is TRBD1 (5 bases). V shed 8 bases and J shed 1 base, with 20 bases lying between them. This CDR3 is 16 amino acids long. Germline lookup yields CDR1 MNHEY and CDR2 SMNVEV (reference sequence).

The chain employs TRBV4-1 and TRBJ1-4, with a weak D call TRBD1 (6 bases). Germline V gene data show CDR1 as MGHRA and CDR2 as YSYEKL. The CDR3 has 17 residues. V dropped 0 bases and J dropped 8 bases, with 19 bases sitting between them. The CDR3 DNA reads as TGCGCCAGCAGCCAAGACCGCGGGAAGGGGGGAGGGGAAAAACTGTTTTTT. It codes for CASSQDRGKGGGEKLFF.

The J gene is TRBJ2-7, the V gene TRBV7-2, with TRBD2 identical over 7 bases. The CDR3 contains 16 residues. Germline values: CDR1 SGHTA, CDR2 FQGNSA. J gave up 7 bases and V 4 bases, and 16 bases lay outside the gene matches. The CDR3: CASSYGAGRGPEEQYF. In nucleotides, the CDR3 is TGTGCCAGCAGCTATGGAGCGGGAAGGGGTCCTGAGGAGCAGTACTTC. The full variable domain, in which reference TRBV7-2 and TRBJ2-7 provide the parts outside the CDR3, is GAGVSQSPSNKVTEKGKDVELRCDPISGHTALYWYRQSLGQGLEFLIYFQGNSAPDKSGLPSDRFSAERTGGSVSTLTIQRTQQEDSAVYLCASSYGAGRGPEEQYFGPGTRLTVT.

The rearrangement joins TRBV25-1 to TRBJ1-1, with TRBD1 matching over 9 bases. CDR3 size: 14 residues. Per germline, CDR1 MGHDK and CDR2 SYGVNS. J was trimmed by 10 bases and V by 5 bases; bases with no gene match: 11. CDR3 in DNA: TGTGCCAGCAGTTTCTCACAGGGGGCAGTCGGAGCTTTCTTT. Protein sequence: CASSFSQGAVGAFF.

This rearrangement joins TRBV5-1 to TRBJ1-4, with 7 nucleotides matching TRBD1. The germline gives CDR1 SGHRS, CDR2 YFSETQ. V lost 3 bases and J lost 5; bases outside the gene matches: 4. CDR3 length: 14 amino acids. Written as DNA, the CDR3 is TGCGCCAGCAGCTCCGGGACAGAAAATGAAAAACTGTTTTTT. Its protein product is CASSSGTENEKLFF.

This clone has a single count. This chain links TRBV14 with TRBJ2-1; 11 nucleotides line up with TRBD2. In germline, CDR1 is SGHDN, CDR2 FVKESK. J gave up 8 bases and V 4 bases, and 7 bases lay outside the gene matches. This CDR3 spans 15 amino acids. In nucleotides, the CDR3 is TGTGCCAGCAGCCCCACTAGCGGGAGCGGCTATGAGCAGTTCTTC. Encoded protein: CASSPTSGSGYEQFF. Using reference TRBV14 and TRBJ2-1 for the parts outside the CDR3, the full variable domain is EAGVTQFPSHSVIEKGQTVTLRCDPISGHDNLYWYRRVMGKEIKFLLHFVKESKQDESGMPNNRFLAERTGGTYSTLKVQPAELEDSGVYFCASSPTSGSGYEQFFGPGTRLTVL.

Only one count was recorded for this clone. The rearrangement links TRBV6-5 to TRBJ1-5; tentatively, D is TRBD1 (6 bases). Germline-derived CDR1 and CDR2 are MNHEY and SVGAGI. This CDR3 has 14 residues. Trimming took 6 bases from V and 2 from J, leaving 11 bases between them. CDR3 amino acids: CASSGTFGNQPQHF. Here the CDR3 DNA reads TGTGCCAGCAGCGGGACATTCGGCAATCAGCCCCAGCATTTT.

The J gene is TRBJ1-4, the V gene TRBV6-5; D is ambiguous. The germline V gene encodes CDR1 MNHEY and CDR2 SVGAGI. Trimming left V 0 bases short and J 10 bases short, with 12 bases between. There are 14 residues in the CDR3. The CDR3 nucleotides read TGTGCCAGCAGTTACTCGTCCCGGGATAGAAAACTGTTTTTT. Amino acid sequence: CASSYSSRDRKLFF.

CDR3 sequence: CASSFGQPGNTIYF. The CDR3 DNA reads TGTGCCAGCAGCTTTGGACAGCCTGGAAACACCATATATTTT. The rearrangement joins TRBV7-2 to TRBJ1-3; a possible D gene is TRBD1 (6 bases). Trimming removed 3 bases at V and 2 bases at J, with 8 bases between. Germline V gives CDR1 SGHTA, CDR2 FQGNSA. CDR3 length equals 14 residues.

The CDR3 sequence is CASSLVGGAQGEQFF. CDR3 nucleotides: TGTGCCAGCAGCTTAGTCGGGGGGGCCCAGGGAGAGCAGTTCTTC. The chain joins TRBV7-2 to TRBJ2-1; the match to TRBD2 covers 8 bases. Germline V gene sequence: CDR1 SGHTA, CDR2 FQGNSA. The junction had 9 bases not matched to a gene; V was cut back by 1 base and J by 10 bases. The CDR3 sequence is 15 residues long.

The chain joins TRBV11-1 to TRBJ2-7; 7 bases line up with TRBD2. The CDR3 extends over 15 amino acids. With V trimmed by 2 bases and J by 0 bases, 4 bases remained unmatched. Looked up from germline, CDR1 is SGHAT and CDR2 is FQDESV (reference sequence). DNA for the CDR3: TGTGCCAGCAGCTTAAACGGGAGGTCCTCCTACGAGCAGTACTTC. It specifies CASSLNGRSSYEQYF.

In its sample, this clone was seen a few times. The rearrangement joins TRBV29-1 to TRBJ1-4; D is undetermined. Germline V gene sequence: CDR1 SQVTM, CDR2 ANQGSEA. The germline V and J ends were trimmed by 1 base and 5 bases, with 5 bases remaining between them. CDR3 size: 12 residues. CDR3 sequence reads: CSVEGQNEKLFF. The CDR3 DNA reads TGCAGCGTTGAAGGGCAGAATGAAAAACTGTTTTTT.

The chain is built from TRBV11-2 and TRBJ2-5; a possible D gene is TRBD1 (6 bases). The germline V gene encodes CDR1 SGHAT and CDR2 FQNNGV. Trimming pared 2 bases from V and 5 bases from J, leaving 21 bases between. This CDR3 is built from 17 residues. The CDR3 protein is CASSLIPTGNWGETQYF. The CDR3 DNA reads TGTGCCAGCAGCTTAATTCCTACAGGGAACTGGGGGGAGACCCAGTACTTC.

The gene calls are TRBV5-1 and TRBJ2-3, with 8 bases fitting TRBD2. The CDR3 runs 15 residues. The germline V gene encodes CDR1 SGHRS and CDR2 YFSETQ. The V gene end was trimmed by 4 bases and the J gene end by 4 bases; junction bases not matched to a gene: 8. For the CDR3, the DNA is TGCGCCAGCAGCGCAGCGGGAGAGGGGGCAGATACGCAGTATTTT. This encodes CASSAAGEGADTQYF.

The chain links TRBV5-6 to TRBJ2-2; D is possibly TRBD2 (5 bases). This CDR3 spans 13 amino acids. Trimming removed 4 bases at V and 6 bases at J, with 10 bases between. Germline CDR1 is SGHDT and CDR2 is YYEEEE. CDR3 sequence reads: CASSTREAGELFF. CDR3 nucleotides: TGTGCCAGCAGCACCCGGGAAGCCGGGGAGCTGTTTTTT.

This clone occurred a few times. The rearrangement links TRBV7-9 to TRBJ1-4; D is uncertain. V dropped 5 bases and J dropped 4 bases, with 11 bases sitting between them. Germline V CDR1 and CDR2: SEHNR, FQNEAQ (reference sequence). The CDR3 has 14 amino acids. CDR3 sequence: CASSIGRGNEKLFF. The CDR3 DNA sequence: TGTGCCAGCAGCATCGGACGGGGTAATGAAAAACTGTTTTTT.

This sequence joins TRBV11-2 and TRBJ1-1; D is uncertain. Germline CDR1 and CDR2: SGHAT and FQNNGV. CDR3 length: 14 residues. The ends were cut back, 0 bases at V and 1 base at J, with 6 bases in the middle. For the CDR3, the DNA is TGTGCCAGCAGCTTAGAAGCAACGAACACTGAAGCTTTCTTT. Encoded protein: CASSLEATNTEAFF. The variable domain in full, completed from reference TRBV11-2 and TRBJ1-1, reads EAGVAQSPRYKIIEKRQSVAFWCNPISGHATLYWYQQILGQGPKLLIQFQNNGVVDDSQLPKDRFSAERLKGVDSTLKIQPAKLEDSAVYLCASSLEATNTEAFFGQGTRLTVV.

The table lists this clone with a count of one. The rearrangement uses TRBV6-5 and TRBJ2-7; no clear D. V lost 7 bases and J lost 0, with 10 bases in between. Germline V gives CDR1 MNHEY, CDR2 SVGAGI. This CDR3 spans 13 amino acids. This CDR3 is CASIPGLSYEQYF. The CDR3 DNA reads as TGTGCCAGCATCCCAGGCCTCTCCTACGAGCAGTACTTC.

This clone came up once. The J gene is TRBJ1-1, the V gene TRBV19; 8 bases line up with TRBD1. Germline trimming cut 5 bases from V and 1 base from J; bases unmatched to any gene: 3. From germline, CDR1 is LNHDA and CDR2 SQIVND (reference sequence). CDR3 size: 14 residues. CDR3 sequence (DNA): TGTGCCAGTAGTCCCGGGACAGGGAACACTGAAGCTTTCTTT. Translating it yields CASSPGTGNTEAFF.

V usage is TRBV5-1 and J usage is TRBJ2-1, with TRBD2 matching over 15 bases. Germline V gene lookup returns CDR1 SGHRS and CDR2 YFSETQ. The ends lost 4 bases at V and 4 bases at J; junction bases unmatched: 3. This CDR3 is built from 16 residues. CDR3: CASSPGTSGGYNEQFF. CDR3 coding DNA: TGCGCCAGCAGCCCGGGGACTAGCGGGGGGTACAATGAGCAGTTCTTC. The variable domain in full, completed from reference TRBV5-1 and TRBJ2-1, reads KAGVTQTPRYLIKTRGQQVTLSCSPISGHRSVSWYQQTPGQGLQFLFEYFSETQRNKGNFPGRFSGRQFSNSRSEMNVSTLELGDSALYLCASSPGTSGGYNEQFFGPGTRLTVL.